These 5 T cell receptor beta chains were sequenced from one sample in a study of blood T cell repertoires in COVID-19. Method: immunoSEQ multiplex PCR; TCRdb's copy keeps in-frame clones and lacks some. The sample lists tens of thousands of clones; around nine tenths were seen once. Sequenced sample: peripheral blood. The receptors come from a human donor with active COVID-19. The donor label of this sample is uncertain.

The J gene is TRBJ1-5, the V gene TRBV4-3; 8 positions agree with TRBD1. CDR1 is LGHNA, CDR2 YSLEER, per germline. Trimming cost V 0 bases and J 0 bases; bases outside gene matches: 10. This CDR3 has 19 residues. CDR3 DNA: TGCGCCAGCAGCCAAGATCTGCCAGGGGGCTTTTATAGCAATCAGCCCCAGCATTTT. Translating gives CASSQDLPGGFYSNQPQHF.

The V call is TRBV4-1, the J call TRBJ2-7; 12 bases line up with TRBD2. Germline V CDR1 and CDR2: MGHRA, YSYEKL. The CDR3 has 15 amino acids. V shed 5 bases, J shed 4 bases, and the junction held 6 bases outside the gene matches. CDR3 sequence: CASSATSGSTYEQYF. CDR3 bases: TGCGCCAGCAGCGCGACTAGCGGGAGTACATACGAGCAGTACTTC.

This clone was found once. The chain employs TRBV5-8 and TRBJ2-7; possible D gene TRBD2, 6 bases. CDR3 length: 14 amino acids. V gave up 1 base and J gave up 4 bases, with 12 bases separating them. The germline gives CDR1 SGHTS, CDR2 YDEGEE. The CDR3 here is CASSLMGTLYEQYF. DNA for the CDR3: TGTGCCAGCAGCTTGATGGGGACTTTGTACGAGCAGTACTTC.

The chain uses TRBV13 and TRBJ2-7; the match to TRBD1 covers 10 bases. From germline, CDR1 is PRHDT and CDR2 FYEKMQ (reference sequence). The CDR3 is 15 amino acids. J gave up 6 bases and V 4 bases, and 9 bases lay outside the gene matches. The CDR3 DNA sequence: TGTGCCAGCAGCTCCCAAGGGACAGGGGCCGGCGAGCAGTACTTC. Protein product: CASSSQGTGAGEQYF.

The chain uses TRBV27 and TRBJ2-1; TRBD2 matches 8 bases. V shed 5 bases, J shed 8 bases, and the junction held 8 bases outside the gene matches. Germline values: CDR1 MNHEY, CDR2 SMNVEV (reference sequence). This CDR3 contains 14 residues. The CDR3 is CASSGIAGTHEQFF. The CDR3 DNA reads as TGTGCCAGCAGTGGTATAGCGGGAACCCATGAGCAGTTCTTC.